Below, 22 T cell receptor beta chains from the same sample are listed, as sequenced in a study of cytomegalovirus exposure and HLA in healthy donors (dated by TCRdb to about 2017). The method behind the library was the immunoSEQ multiplex PCR assay. The multiplex PCR relied on a mix of 60 forward primers for TCR Vbeta segments and 13 reverse primers for TCR Jbeta segments. Drawn from immuneACCESS, this table holds only the in-frame rearrangements with V and J called that TCRdb kept. Clones are partly lost; checked studies trace under half to an unresolved V gene and leave the rest unexplained. This sample comprises over 150,000 clones, 70% to 80% of them detected only once. The leading ten clones occupy approximately 8% of the sample. Sequenced sample: PBMCs. The receptors were gathered from a man younger than 45 in good health and CMV-seropositive.

The CDR3 protein is CASSQDRGGQPQHF. The CDR3 DNA is TGCGCCAGCAGCCAAGATAGGGGAGGTCAGCCCCAGCATTTT. The chain has TRBV4-1 and TRBJ1-5; possible D gene TRBD1, 5 bases. The CDR3 is 14 residues long. V was trimmed by 0 bases and J by 6 bases, leaving 9 bases between them. Looked up from germline, CDR1 is MGHRA and CDR2 is YSYEKL.

The chain links TRBV29-1 to TRBJ2-5; D gene ambiguous. Germline V gene lookup returns CDR1 SQVTM and CDR2 ANQGSEA. This CDR3 contains 12 residues. V was trimmed by 4 bases and J by 0 bases, leaving 6 bases between them. DNA of the CDR3: TGCAGCGTTGCCCGTAACCAAGAGACCCAGTACTTC. Its translation: CSVARNQETQYF.

The CDR3 DNA reads TGTGCCAGCAGTTACTCGAGGCTAGCGGGAATCTTCGTGCAGTACTTC. Translating it yields CASSYSRLAGIFVQYF. V is TRBV6-5 and J is TRBJ2-7; TRBD2 matches at 9 bases. The trim removed 0 bases at V and 9 bases at J, leaving 12 bases unmatched. Germline V gives CDR1 MNHEY, CDR2 SVGAGI. This CDR3 comprises 16 residues.

The chain is built from TRBV19 and TRBJ1-6; 7 bases align to TRBD1. The CDR3 extends over 13 amino acids. V shed 9 bases and J 10 bases; nucleotides not matched to a gene: 9. The germline CDR1 and CDR2 sequences are LNHDA and SQIVND (reference sequence). CDR3 residues: CASADRERSPLHF. In nucleotides, the CDR3 is TGTGCCAGCGCTGACAGGGAACGGTCACCCCTCCACTTT.

The genes are TRBV6-5 and TRBJ2-1, with TRBD2 identical over 7 bases. Germline CDR1 reads MNHEY; CDR2 reads SVGAGI. The CDR3 extends over 16 amino acids. The V segment lost 0 bases and the J segment 8 bases; nucleotides outside the gene matches: 10. CDR3 sequence: CASSYSRLAGGYEQFF. The CDR3 coding sequence is TGTGCCAGCAGTTACTCGAGGTTAGCGGGTGGGTATGAGCAGTTCTTC.

For the CDR3, the DNA is TGTGCCAGCACCCCTACTAGCGGGAGCTCCTACGAGCAGTACTTC. This translates into CASTPTSGSSYEQYF. V and J are TRBV28 and TRBJ2-7, with 11 bases fitting TRBD2. The length of the CDR3 is 15 residues. Germline loops: CDR1 MDHEN, CDR2 SYDVKM. The V and J ends lost 7 bases and 0 bases, in that order; junction bases with no gene match: 5.

J is TRBJ1-1 and V is TRBV19; 8 bases align to TRBD1. This CDR3 spans 16 amino acids. V dropped 7 bases and J dropped 1; count of bases not matched to a gene: 11. Germline CDR1 LNHDA, CDR2 SQIVND (reference sequence). The CDR3 reads CASTFIRGRGNTEAFF. For the CDR3, the DNA is TGTGCCAGTACCTTCATCAGGGGGCGCGGGAACACTGAAGCTTTCTTT.

This chain links TRBV11-2 with TRBJ2-7; TRBD1 matches 7 bases. The V segment lost 7 bases and the J segment 2 bases; nucleotides outside the gene matches: 8. The CDR3 is 14 amino acids. Germline values: CDR1 SGHAT, CDR2 FQNNGV. The CDR3 loop is CASNYYGQAYEQYF. DNA of the CDR3: TGTGCCAGCAACTACTACGGACAGGCCTACGAGCAGTACTTC.

The J gene is TRBJ1-2, the V gene TRBV7-3; the match to TRBD1 covers 9 bases. CDR1 SGHTA and CDR2 FQGTGA come from the germline V gene. The trim removed 6 bases at V and 4 bases at J, leaving 9 bases unmatched. This CDR3 spans 15 amino acids. Here the CDR3 reads CASSPAPGQGYGYTF. CDR3 DNA sequence: TGTGCCAGCAGTCCAGCGCCGGGACAGGGCTATGGCTACACCTTC.

V and J are TRBV7-6 and TRBJ2-2; TRBD2 agrees at 9 bases. The CDR3 sequence is 15 residues long. In germline, CDR1 is SGHVS, CDR2 FNYEAQ. V lost 3 bases, J lost 6 bases, and 5 bases stayed unmatched. This CDR3 is CASSFEGLAAGELFF. For the CDR3, the DNA is TGTGCCAGCAGCTTCGAGGGACTAGCAGCCGGGGAGCTGTTTTTT. Using reference TRBV7-6 and TRBJ2-2 for the parts outside the CDR3, the full variable domain is GAGVSQSPRYKVTKRGQDVALRCDPISGHVSLYWYRQALGQGPEFLTYFNYEAQQDKSGLPNDRFSAERPEGSISTLTIQRTEQRDSAMYRCASSFEGLAAGELFFGEGSRLTVL.

The chain joins TRBV25-1 to TRBJ1-2; TRBD1 is a possible D gene (6 bases). CDR3 length: 11 residues. V gave up 9 bases and J gave up 7 bases, with 12 bases separating them. From germline, CDR1 is MGHDK and CDR2 SYGVNS. DNA for the CDR3: TGTGCCAGTTCAGGGGTGGGTGGCTACACCTTC. Translating it yields CASSGVGGYTF.

Only a few counts were recorded for this clone. The chain combines TRBV27 with TRBJ2-1, with a weak D call TRBD2 (5 bases). The CDR3 is 15 amino acids. The V gene's germline CDR1 is MNHEY and CDR2 SMNVEV (reference sequence). Between the trimmed V and J ends, which lost 10 bases and 0 bases, there was a span of 16 bases. The CDR3 here is CATTGGLSSYNEQFF. The CDR3 DNA reads TGTGCCACCACCGGCGGGCTTAGCTCCTACAATGAGCAGTTCTTC.

The chain uses TRBV2 and TRBJ2-2; 12 bases are a match to TRBD1. CDR3 size: 16 residues. CDR1 and CDR2 from the germline V gene are SNHLY and FYNNEI. The ends lost 5 bases at V and 5 bases at J; junction bases unmatched: 6. The CDR3 sequence: CASSRPGQGATGELFF. CDR3 DNA: TGTGCCAGCAGTCGTCCGGGACAGGGGGCGACCGGGGAGCTGTTTTTT.

The rearrangement links TRBV9 to TRBJ1-1; no firm D call. The germline V and J ends were trimmed by 2 bases and 1 base, with 15 bases remaining between them. CDR1 is SGDLS, CDR2 YYNGEE, per germline. There are 16 residues in the CDR3. CDR3 coding DNA: TGTGCCAGCAGCGTGTCTCTTGGAGCGAGGAACACTGAAGCTTTCTTT. It yields the protein CASSVSLGARNTEAFF.

The chain uses TRBV6-1 and TRBJ2-7; 8 bases fit TRBD2. The CDR3 is 14 residues long. V gave up 2 bases and J gave up 11 bases; unmatched junction bases: 11. The germline CDR1 and CDR2 sequences are MNHNS and SASEGT. The CDR3 coding sequence is TGTGCCAGCAGTGAAAGCGGGGGTCCTACGTGGAAGTACTTC. It specifies CASSESGGPTWKYF.

The rearrangement links TRBV6-5 to TRBJ2-1; the D gene is possibly TRBD2 (5 bases). The germline V gene encodes CDR1 MNHEY and CDR2 SVGAGI. The ends were cut back, 2 bases at V and 5 bases at J, with 13 bases in the middle. This CDR3 spans 15 amino acids. The CDR3 sequence: CASSYDYRPDNEQFF. Here the CDR3 DNA reads TGTGCCAGCAGTTACGACTACCGACCAGACAATGAGCAGTTCTTC.

V and J are TRBV28 and TRBJ2-7; D is unclear. Germline values: CDR1 MDHEN, CDR2 SYDVKM. This CDR3 is built from 13 residues. V lost 1 base and J lost 0, with 4 bases in between. Here the CDR3 reads CASSLSPSYEQYF. CDR3 bases: TGTGCCAGCAGTTTATCTCCCTCCTACGAGCAGTACTTC. Variable domain in full (rest from reference TRBV28 and TRBJ2-7): DVKVTQSSRYLVKRTGEKVFLECVQDMDHENMFWYRQDPGLGLRLIYFSYDVKMKEKGDIPEGYSVSREKKERFSLILESASTNQTSMYLCASSLSPSYEQYFGPGTRLTVT.

This chain connects TRBV2 to TRBJ1-1; TRBD1 is a possible D gene (5 bases). Deletions cut 8 bases from V and 3 bases from J, with 16 bases between. The CDR3 has 14 amino acids. In germline, CDR1 is SNHLY, CDR2 FYNNEI. CDR3 nucleotides: TGTGCCAGCGGAACGGACACTCGATACACTGAAGCTTTCTTT. Translated, it gives CASGTDTRYTEAFF.

The rearrangement uses TRBV4-2 and TRBJ1-4; 10 bases are a match to TRBD1. The J segment lost 6 bases and the V segment lost 3 bases, leaving 10 bases of the junction unmatched. This CDR3 is built from 17 residues. From germline, CDR1 is LGHNA and CDR2 YNFKEQ. The CDR3 is CASSHRDRGLLYEKLFF. The CDR3 nucleotides are TGTGCCAGCAGCCATCGGGACAGGGGCCTTCTTTATGAAAAACTGTTTTTT.

This chain links TRBV30 with TRBJ1-1; no definite D call. Germline assignment: CDR1 GTSNPN and CDR2 SVGIG (reference sequence). The CDR3 sequence is 9 residues long. Trimming left V 6 bases short and J 6 bases short, with 5 bases between. The CDR3: CACLPEAFF. DNA for the CDR3: TGTGCCTGCCTTCCTGAAGCTTTCTTT. Combining the CDR3 with reference TRBV30 and TRBJ1-1 gives the whole variable domain SQTIHQWPATLVQPVGSPLSLECTVEGTSNPNLYWYRQAAGRGLQLLFYSVGIGQISSEVPQNLSASRPQDRQFILSSKKLLLSDSGFYLCACLPEAFFGQGTRLTVV.

V usage is TRBV27 and J usage is TRBJ2-2; a weak D match, TRBD1 (5 bases). The ends were cut back, 3 bases at V and 7 bases at J, with 9 bases in the middle. Germline CDR1 MNHEY, CDR2 SMNVEV (reference sequence). The CDR3 extends over 13 amino acids. In DNA, the CDR3 is TGTGCCAGCAGTTTCCCAGGGATCGGGGAGCTGTTTTTT. Translation gives CASSFPGIGELFF.

This chain links TRBV27 with TRBJ2-7; 9 nucleotides match TRBD2. The V gene's germline CDR1 is MNHEY and CDR2 SMNVEV (reference sequence). The CDR3 sequence is 13 residues long. After removal of 11 bases from V and 3 bases from J, the junction contained 8 bases not matched to a gene. The CDR3 protein is CAGRAGGHYEQYF. CDR3 DNA sequence: TGTGCCGGCCGAGCGGGGGGACACTACGAGCAGTACTTC.